The clone carrying this T cell receptor (beta chain) was counted once. Reverse transcription of approximately 500 ng total RNA with a constant-region primer produced TCR beta cDNA. Library construction for TCR beta comprised three nested multiplex PCR rounds performed with slightly modified ARM-PCR. Amplification in the first two PCR rounds was performed using TRBV1-TRBV30 forward primers and a C-beta reverse primer for approximately 10 cycles each. TCRdb re-derived calls from the multiplex PCR reads in MiXCR, one entry per CDR3 protein. Counted here are 90,000 to 150,000 distinct CDR3 sequences, around 60% occurring once; the ten biggest clones make up 9.3%. The data were obtained in a study of tumor-infiltrating lymphocytes in primary liver carcinoma. Study information: Patients were men and women aged 30 to 69 years. Spanning 4.2 to 10 cm, the tumors were T1-T3 N0M0.

From unsorted bulk tissue weighing roughly 17-31 mg, DNA and RNA were co-extracted. Deletions cut 8 bases from V and 6 bases from J, with 23 bases between. The CDR3 consists of 14 residues. Germline CDR1 and CDR2: SQVTM and ANQGSEA. This clonotype was obtained from a woman aged 55-70 years with primary liver carcinoma and hepatitis B virus infection. Sequenced sample: liver tumor tissue from sampling region 1. Specified subset: tumor region T1, superior pole. This chain connects TRBV29-1 to TRBJ2-7, with D maybe TRBD1 (5 bases). The CDR3 nucleotides are TGCAGCATGACAGAAGAAACCACCTACGGCGAGCAGTACTTC. This gives the protein CSMTEETTYGEQYF.